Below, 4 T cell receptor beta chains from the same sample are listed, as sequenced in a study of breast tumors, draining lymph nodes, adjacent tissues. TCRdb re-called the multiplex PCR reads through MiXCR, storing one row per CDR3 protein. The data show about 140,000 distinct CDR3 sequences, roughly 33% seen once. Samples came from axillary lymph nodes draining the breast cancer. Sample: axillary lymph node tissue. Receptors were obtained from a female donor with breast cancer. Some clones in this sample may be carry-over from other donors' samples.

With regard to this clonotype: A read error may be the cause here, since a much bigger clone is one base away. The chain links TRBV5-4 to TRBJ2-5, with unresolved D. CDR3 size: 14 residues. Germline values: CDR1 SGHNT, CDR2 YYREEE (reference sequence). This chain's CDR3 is CVSSQVPNKETQYF. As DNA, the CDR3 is TGTGTCAGCAGCCAAGTACCAAATAAAGAGACCCAGTACTTC.

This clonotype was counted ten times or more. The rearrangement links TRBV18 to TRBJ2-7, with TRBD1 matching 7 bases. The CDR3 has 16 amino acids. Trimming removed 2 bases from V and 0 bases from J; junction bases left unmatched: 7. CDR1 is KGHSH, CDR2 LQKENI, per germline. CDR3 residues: CASSPGSGGISYEQYV. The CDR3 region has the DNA TGTGCCAGCTCACCAGGTTCAGGGGGTATCTCCTACGAGCAGTACGTC.

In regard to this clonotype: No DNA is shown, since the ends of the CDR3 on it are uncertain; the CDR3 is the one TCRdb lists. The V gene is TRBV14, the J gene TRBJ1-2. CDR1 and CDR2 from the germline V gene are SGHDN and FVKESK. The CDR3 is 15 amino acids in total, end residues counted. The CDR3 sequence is CASSQDSLVGVGSTF.

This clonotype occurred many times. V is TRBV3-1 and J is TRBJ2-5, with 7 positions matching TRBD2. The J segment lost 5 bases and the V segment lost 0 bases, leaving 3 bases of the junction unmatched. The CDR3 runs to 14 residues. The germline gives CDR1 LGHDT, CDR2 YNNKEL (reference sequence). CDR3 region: CASSQEQLAETQYF. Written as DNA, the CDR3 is TGTGCCAGCAGCCAAGAACAACTAGCGGAGACCCAGTACTTC.